This T cell receptor (beta chain) emerged from a study of radiotherapy plus CTLA-4 blockade in lung cancer. This CDR3 is 14 amino acids long. V shed 9 bases, J shed 7 bases, and the junction held 7 bases outside the gene matches. Per the germline V gene, CDR1 is SNHLY and CDR2 is FYNNEI. Sequencing was performed with immunoSEQ multiplex PCR; in TCRdb, only in-frame clones are kept and a portion is missing. The repertoire has 81,000 or so clones, 70% to 90% of them found once; the top ten carry about 0.95%. The source material was peripheral blood, sampled from a patient treated with radiotherapy plus ipilimumab. The source is a human donor with non-small cell lung cancer who had stable disease on radiotherapy plus ipilimumab. The chain joins TRBV2 to TRBJ2-1; 12 bases agree with TRBD2. The CDR3 coding sequence is TGTGCCAGTCGACGGACTAGCGGGATAAATGAGCAGTTCTTC. This sequence encodes CASRRTSGINEQFF.